This T cell receptor (beta chain) was sequenced during a study of blood T cells in healthy people across ages. For the second PCR, which ran for about 7 to 12 cycles, a sample-barcoded 5' primer and a J-beta primer mix were used. Each of the cDNA molecules was tagged by a template-switch adaptor with 12 random nucleotides. TCRdb passed the 5' RACE reads through MiXCR, listing each CDR3 protein once. This sample carries 1.6 million or so distinct CDR3 sequences, roughly 30% of them seen once, and the ten largest clones take roughly 10%. In the case of this clonotype: The antigen remains undetermined.

This CDR3 contains 15 residues. Trimming stripped 2 bases from V and 6 bases from J, with 17 bases between. From germline, CDR1 is SGHNT and CDR2 YYREEE (reference sequence). Total RNA, at least 5.5 micrograms per sample, came from PBMCs. Findings of the study overall: TCR beta diversity was tightly associated with the proportion of naive T cells. Per million T cells, TCR beta diversity dropped about linearly as age rose.

This clonotype was obtained from a woman aged 25 to 39 in good health. Sequencing was carried out using blood. The chain uses TRBV5-4 and TRBJ1-2, with D possibly being TRBD1 (6 bases). CDR3 nucleotides: TGTGCCAGCAGCTTTGGCGCCTCTCCAGGGGATGGCTACACCTTC. Amino acid sequence: CASSFGASPGDGYTF.